The sequence of this T cell receptor (beta chain) was determined in a study of T cell changes during pregnancy in multiple sclerosis. Trimming took off 0 bases at V and 4 bases at J, with 7 bases between the two ends. Germline assignment: CDR1 MNHNY and CDR2 SVGAGI (reference sequence). The CDR3 is 14 amino acids. The method was immunoSEQ multiplex PCR; TCRdb's version includes in-frame clones alone and lacks a portion of them. The top ten hold 1.5% to 2.5% of the sample, which has tens of thousands of clones, around 94% seen once. The V call is TRBV6-6, the J call TRBJ2-1; maybe TRBD2 (5 bases). The input for sequencing was peripheral blood, taken in the third trimester of pregnancy. This TCR came from a female donor in good health, enrolled as a control in a pregnancy study. CDR3: CASSYSRVYNEQFF. CDR3 coding DNA: TGTGCCAGCAGTTACTCGAGGGTTTACAATGAGCAGTTCTTC.